A single T cell receptor beta chain is shown here with its context. Its antigen is unknown. Base qualities are not provided; no much larger clone lies one nucleotide away. The germline V gene (reference sequence) yields GTSNPN for CDR1 and SVGIG for CDR2. The junction shows trimming of 2 bases on V and 1 base on J, plus 3 bases between the germline ends. Inclusive of the bounding cysteine and phenylalanine, the CDR3 is 11 residues long. Only the CDR3 part of the read is kept: 33 bases, read in frame from the first base. The record originates from a study of neurological immune-mediated disorders (dated by TCRdb to the late 2010s). For the wider study: Using UMI-based sequencing, the study compared peripheral blood TCR-beta repertoires from patients with HTLV-I-associated myelopathy (HAM/TSP), patients with multiple sclerosis, and healthy controls. The roughly 110 TCR-beta libraries covered PBMC samples along with longitudinal samples, technical triplicates, and paired sorted CD4+ and CD8+ T-cell subsets. Of the roughly 71 subjects in the cohort, about 14 were HAM/TSP patients, 34 were multiple sclerosis patients, and 20 were healthy controls.

To synthesize cDNA, template-switch 5'RACE was performed with a primer carrying a 10-nucleotide random unique molecular identifier so that each TCR transcript was tagged. Over 200 million TCR-beta sequences, covering 15-18 subjects, were produced in each sequencing run. Total RNA was extracted with the RNeasy kit. Using the KAPA Real-time Library Amplification kit, TCR-beta VDJ regions were amplified with primers for the TCR constant region and the 5'RACE anchor. Sample indexes and Illumina adaptors were added in a first PCR, after which library yield was increased in a second PCR. The roughly 650 bp TCR product was size-selected on a 2% E-gel SizeSelection system after Ampure bead purification. Before pooling, libraries had their quality checked on a Bioanalyzer, their concentration measured with Qubit, and their quantity determined with the Kapa Library Quantification kit. Paired-end 2 x 150 bp sequencing of the libraries was performed on an Illumina HiSeq 2500. To increase sequence diversity, about 24-32% phiX was spiked into each library pool. As for the original processing: Quality-filtered reads were processed with the UMI-based MiGEC pipeline, and over 75% of raw TCR sequences were removed by the MiGEC pipeline during error correction. VDJ genes were aligned to IMGT germline references, and each clonotype was defined by a unique CDR3 amino acid sequence together with V-J genes. Clonal expansion, Shannon diversity and CDR3 relatedness were evaluated with VDJtools (CalcPairwiseDistances, ClusterSamples), while phylogenetic trees were built in CLCbio workbench. Using coefficient-of-variation modelling across technical triplicates, the study counted a clone as expanded if it had at least 8 unique UMIs. TCRdb trimmed the raw reads at Q25, called clones with MiXCR and kept productive beta chains. Entries are consolidated by CDR3 protein sequence, retaining the most common genes and DNA. The V and J calls follow TCRdb's processing rather than the paper's. This sample holds under 40,000 distinct CDR3 sequences; around 7.2% were observed only once. Approximately 5.7% of the sample belongs to the ten largest clones.

What the authors observed across the whole study: Across subjects, expanded clones never shared an identical CDR3 amino acid sequence, which suggests that the TCR-beta repertoires in every group were private. TCR clonal expansion was highest in HAM/TSP patients and lowest in MS patients, with MS patients falling below even healthy controls.

The healthy controls were volunteers from a blood bank in Maryland, USA. Sorted-subset TCR libraries were prepared from around 1 million sorted CD4+ or CD8+ T cells. Peripheral blood underwent Ficoll-Hypaque density gradient centrifugation to isolate PBMCs, which were then cryopreserved in liquid nitrogen. The study also sequenced paired sorted CD4+ and CD8+ subsets from healthy controls, HAM/TSP patients and MS patients. The chain couples TRBV30 to TRBJ2-7, with no confidently assigned D gene. Sequenced sample: CD4+ T cells from blood. This receptor was taken from a man aged 50-59 years in good health. CDR3 loop: CAWSISYEQYF. The sequence in DNA is TGTGCCTGGAGTATTTCCTACGAGCAGTACTTC.